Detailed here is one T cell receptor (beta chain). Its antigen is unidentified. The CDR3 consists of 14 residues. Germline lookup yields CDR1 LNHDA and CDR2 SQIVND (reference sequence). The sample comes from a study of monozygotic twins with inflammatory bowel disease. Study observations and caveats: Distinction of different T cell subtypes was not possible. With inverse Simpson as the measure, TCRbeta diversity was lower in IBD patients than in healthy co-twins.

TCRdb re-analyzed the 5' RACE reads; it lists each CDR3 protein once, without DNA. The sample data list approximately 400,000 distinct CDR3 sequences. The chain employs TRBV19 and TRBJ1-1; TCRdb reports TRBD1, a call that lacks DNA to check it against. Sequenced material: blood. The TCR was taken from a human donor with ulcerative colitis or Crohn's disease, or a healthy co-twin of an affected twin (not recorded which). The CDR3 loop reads CASSIAGGVAEAFF.